This entry lists 30 T cell receptor beta chains sequenced from one sample in a study of T cells in Graves' hyperthyroidism and ophthalmopathy. Amplified TCR beta CDR3 regions derived from RNA transcripts. A first-round RT-PCR of the TCR CDR3 used the HTBI primer set. Each CDR3 protein is one row after TCRdb ran MiXCR on the multiplex PCR reads. The sample consists of more than 650,000 distinct CDR3 sequences, around 13% of them appearing once. The sequencing sample was made of blood. These receptors all stem from a young woman with Graves' hyperthyroidism.

The chain joins TRBV10-2 to TRBJ2-1, with D tentatively TRBD1 (6 bases). Germline assignment: CDR1 WSHSY and CDR2 SAAADI. The CDR3 is 15 amino acids. Trimming left V 8 bases short and J 3 bases short, with 17 bases between. CDR3 sequence (DNA): TGCGCCAGCCTCCAAACGACAGGAATCTACAATGAGCAGTTCTTC. Residues: CASLQTTGIYNEQFF.

In this sample, this clonotype turned up a few times. V usage is TRBV27 and J usage is TRBJ2-1; D remains ambiguous. Trimming left V 10 bases short and J 0 bases short, with 13 bases between. The CDR3 has 14 amino acids. Germline V gene data show CDR1 as MNHEY and CDR2 as SMNVEV (reference sequence). The CDR3 DNA follows: TGTGCCACCTCGACGGATAACTCCTACAATGAGCAGTTCTTC. Its protein is CATSTDNSYNEQFF.

This clonotype was seen ten or more times. The chain couples TRBV28 to TRBJ2-2; 10 nucleotides match TRBD2. The CDR3 loop spans 17 amino acids. CDR1 and CDR2 from the germline V gene are MDHEN and SYDVKM. V dropped 10 bases and J dropped 1; count of bases not matched to a gene: 12. CDR3 DNA sequence: TGTGCCACCAGCGGGAGGGGCATGATGTGGAACACCGGGGAGCTGTTTTTT. It translates to CATSGRGMMWNTGELFF.

This clonotype was seen only a few times. The chain couples TRBV19 to TRBJ2-2; unclear D gene. Trimming shortened V by 6 bases and J by 4 bases, and 18 bases separated the two germline ends. The CDR3 spans 16 residues. The germline gives CDR1 LNHDA, CDR2 SQIVND (reference sequence). The CDR3 reads CASSTLRRQLTGELFF. The CDR3 bases are TGTGCCAGTAGCACGCTACGGCGGCAACTCACCGGGGAGCTGTTTTTT.

V and J are TRBV30 and TRBJ2-3; D perhaps matches TRBD1 (5 bases). Trimming took 8 bases from V and 0 from J, leaving 15 bases between them. Germline V lookup: CDR1 GTSNPN, CDR2 SVGIG (reference sequence). CDR3 length: 14 amino acids. Here the CDR3 DNA reads TGTGCCGGACAAACAGCTTCTAGCACAGATACGCAGTATTTT. Its translation is CAGQTASSTDTQYF.

This clonotype was counted at least ten times. The chain carries TRBV7-2 and TRBJ1-5, with no clear D. The CDR3 is 14 residues long. Between the trimmed V and J ends, which lost 5 bases and 3 bases, there was a span of 11 bases. In germline, CDR1 is SGHTA, CDR2 FQGNSA. The CDR3 is CASSPRAYNQPQHF. CDR3 DNA sequence: TGTGCCAGCAGCCCGCGCGCCTACAATCAGCCCCAGCATTTT.

This clonotype came up many times. V gene TRBV28 combines with J gene TRBJ2-7, with 10 bases identical to TRBD1. CDR3 size: 18 residues. Germline loops: CDR1 MDHEN, CDR2 SYDVKM. V was pared by 5 bases and J by 6 bases, with 19 bases of the junction left unmatched. The CDR3 sequence is CASSRRQGALPPGGEQYF. CDR3 nucleotide sequence: TGTGCCAGCAGTAGGCGACAGGGGGCCCTTCCGCCTGGGGGCGAGCAGTACTTC.

The V gene is TRBV13, the J gene TRBJ1-1, with a possible D match to TRBD1 (6 bases). Germline V CDR1 and CDR2: PRHDT, FYEKMQ (reference sequence). The CDR3 consists of 14 residues. V lost 2 bases, J lost 4 bases, and 11 bases lay in between. DNA for the CDR3: TGTGCCAGCAGCTTAACAGGGATAGTCACTGAAGCTTTCTTT. Translation gives CASSLTGIVTEAFF.

This clonotype was counted between two and nine times. V usage is TRBV15 and J usage is TRBJ2-7; 8 nucleotides line up with TRBD2. The ends lost 4 bases at V and 2 bases at J; junction bases unmatched: 7. Germline V lookup: CDR1 LNHNV, CDR2 YYDKDF (reference sequence). CDR3 length: 15 residues. For the CDR3, the DNA is TGTGCCACCAGCATATCTCTAGCGGGTACCTACGAGCAGTACTTC. Encoded protein: CATSISLAGTYEQYF.

This chain connects TRBV10-3 to TRBJ1-6; unclear D gene. CDR1 ENHRY and CDR2 SYGVKD come from the germline V gene. Trimming removed 5 bases at V and 0 bases at J, with 11 bases between. The CDR3 has 16 amino acids. The CDR3 sequence: CAISSDSRSYNSPLHF. CDR3 DNA: TGTGCCATCAGTTCCGACTCCCGCTCCTATAATTCACCCCTCCACTTT.

This chain links TRBV6-2 or TRBV6-3 with TRBJ2-7, with 12 nucleotides matching TRBD2. Losses at the gene ends were 8 bases for V and 5 bases for J; bases not matched to a gene: 7. Germline loops: CDR1 MNHEY, CDR2 SVGEGT. The CDR3 consists of 14 residues. The chain's CDR3 is CASQTTSGRNEQYF. The CDR3 DNA is TGTGCCAGCCAAACGACTAGCGGGAGAAACGAGCAGTACTTC.

This chain links TRBV18 with TRBJ1-1; 9 positions match TRBD1. The CDR3 spans 14 residues. Germline V gene lookup returns CDR1 KGHSH and CDR2 LQKENI. After removal of 3 bases from V and 4 bases from J, the junction contained 3 bases not matched to a gene. The CDR3 is CASSPGQGLTEAFF. The CDR3 DNA sequence: TGTGCCAGCTCACCGGGACAGGGACTCACTGAAGCTTTCTTT. The whole variable domain, remainder taken from reference TRBV18 and TRBJ1-1, is NAGVMQNPRHLVRRRGQEARLRCSPMKGHSHVYWYRQLPEEGLKFMVYLQKENIIDESGMPKERFSAEFPKEGPSILRIQQVVRGDSAAYFCASSPGQGLTEAFFGQGTRLTVV.

The chain uses TRBV7-9 and TRBJ2-7, with unresolved D. V dropped 5 bases and J dropped 1 base, with 9 bases sitting between them. The CDR3 covers 13 residues. Germline CDR1 and CDR2: SEHNR and FQNEAQ (reference sequence). The DNA for the CDR3 is TGTGCCAGCAGCCCACGCTGGTCCTACGAGCAGTACTTC. Encoded protein: CASSPRWSYEQYF.

V and J are TRBV12-3 or TRBV12-4 and TRBJ2-2, with D unclear. This CDR3 is built from 13 residues. V gave up 5 bases and J gave up 7 bases, with 11 bases separating them. DNA for the CDR3: TGTGCCAGCAGTCCCCAACGGGTCGGGGAGCTGTTTTTT. This sequence encodes CASSPQRVGELFF.

The table lists this clonotype with a few counts. The chain uses TRBV20-1 and TRBJ2-5, with 7 bases identical to TRBD2. CDR1 and CDR2 from the germline V gene are DFQATT and SNEGSKA (reference sequence). V trimming: 5 bases; J trimming: 5 bases; junction bases outside the gene matches: 8. The CDR3 is 13 amino acids. The CDR3 DNA sequence: TGCAGTGCTTACCCGCCCGGGGGGGAGACCCAGTACTTC. It codes for CSAYPPGGETQYF.

The J gene is TRBJ1-3, the V gene TRBV19; perhaps TRBD1 as D (5 bases). V was shortened by 10 bases and J by 0 bases, with 25 bases between the two germline ends. The CDR3 is 18 residues long. CDR1 is LNHDA, CDR2 SQIVND, per germline (reference sequence). The CDR3 here is CATSVLSGRVSSGNTIYF. The CDR3 region has the DNA TGTGCCACCTCTGTACTAAGCGGCAGGGTCTCCTCTGGAAACACCATATATTTT.

This clonotype was observed many times. The genes are TRBV7-9 and TRBJ2-3, with 7 bases matching TRBD1. The V segment lost 6 bases and the J segment 5 bases; nucleotides outside the gene matches: 17. Germline values: CDR1 SEHNR, CDR2 FQNEAQ (reference sequence). CDR3 length equals 17 residues. For the CDR3, the DNA is TGTGCCAGCAGACCGGGTCGCGGAATACAGGGGAGAGATACGCAGTATTTT. Amino acid sequence: CASRPGRGIQGRDTQYF.

The chain couples TRBV4-1 to TRBJ2-7; 7 bases are shared with TRBD1. The CDR3 is 12 amino acids. CDR1 and CDR2 from the germline V gene are MGHRA and YSYEKL. V lost 4 bases, J lost 6 bases, and 3 bases stayed unmatched. The CDR3 coding sequence is TGCGCCAGCAGCCCGACAGGGCTCGAGCAGTACTTC. Its translation is CASSPTGLEQYF.

J is TRBJ1-2 and V is TRBV19; no reliable D call. The CDR3 runs to 14 residues. Per germline, CDR1 LNHDA and CDR2 SQIVND (reference sequence). Trimming stripped 5 bases from V and 7 bases from J, with 17 bases between. As DNA, the CDR3 is TGTGCCAGTAGTTTCGGACGAACCGAGGCTGGCTACACCTTC. Encoded protein: CASSFGRTEAGYTF.

This clonotype was detected a few times. The chain has TRBV15 and TRBJ1-2, with TRBD1 as a possible D gene (5 bases). CDR1 and CDR2 from the germline V gene are LNHNV and YYDKDF (reference sequence). The CDR3 runs to 14 residues. V dropped 0 bases and J dropped 4 bases, with 9 bases sitting between them. The DNA of the CDR3 is TGTGCCACCAGCAGAGATCTGGGACGCTATGGCTACACCTTC. Translating gives CATSRDLGRYGYTF.

The chain links TRBV4-1 to TRBJ1-5; D is possibly TRBD1 (6 bases). The CDR3 has 16 amino acids. Per germline, CDR1 MGHRA and CDR2 YSYEKL. V was pared by 1 base and J by 7 bases, with 17 bases between. CDR3 region: CASSQVDSAGKQPQHF. CDR3 sequence (DNA): TGCGCCAGCAGCCAAGTGGACAGTGCAGGGAAACAGCCCCAGCATTTT.

This clonotype was found many times. The V gene is TRBV6-2 or TRBV6-3, the J gene TRBJ1-5, with 8 positions matching TRBD1. The CDR3 is 17 amino acids. Germline-derived CDR1 and CDR2 are MNHEY and SVGEGT. V shed 5 bases, J shed 2 bases, and the junction held 11 bases outside the gene matches. The CDR3 loop is CASSPHHRGTRNQPQHF. The CDR3 bases are TGTGCCAGCAGTCCCCATCACAGGGGGACGCGCAATCAGCCCCAGCATTTT.

This clonotype occurred many times. This chain joins TRBV6-2 or TRBV6-3 and TRBJ2-3; D not resolved. Germline V gene sequence: CDR1 MNHEY, CDR2 SVGEGT. The CDR3 covers 14 residues. Trimming shortened V by 2 bases and J by 4 bases, and 10 bases separated the two germline ends. The CDR3 bases are TGTGCCAGCAGTTACGGTTGGGCCGCAGATACGCAGTATTTT. As protein: CASSYGWAADTQYF.

This clonotype has only a few counts. The rearrangement uses TRBV27 and TRBJ1-3; 10 nucleotides align to TRBD1. This CDR3 has 15 residues. Germline-derived CDR1 and CDR2 are MNHEY and SMNVEV (reference sequence). The V gene end was trimmed by 5 bases and the J gene end by 5 bases; junction bases not matched to a gene: 6. This CDR3 reads CASSKGQGVRNTIYF. CDR3 bases: TGTGCCAGCAGTAAAGGACAGGGGGTACGAAACACCATATATTTT.

The rearrangement links TRBV6-2 or TRBV6-3 to TRBJ2-1; perhaps TRBD1 as D (5 bases). The CDR3 extends over 14 amino acids. V lost 5 bases, J lost 5 bases, and 13 bases lay in between. Looked up from germline, CDR1 is MNHEY and CDR2 is SVGEGT. The CDR3 DNA sequence: TGTGCCAGCAGTGGAGACAGTCGAGACAATGAGCAGTTCTTC. Protein sequence: CASSGDSRDNEQFF.

This clonotype has a count of ten or more. The chain employs TRBV3-1 and TRBJ1-2; D is uncertain. V gave up 3 bases and J gave up 8 bases, with 10 bases separating them. CDR1 LGHDT and CDR2 YNNKEL come from the germline V gene (reference sequence). CDR3 length: 12 amino acids. The CDR3 spells CASSQGPRGYTF. The CDR3 DNA follows: TGTGCCAGCAGCCAGGGTCCCAGGGGCTACACCTTC.

The rearrangement links TRBV18 to TRBJ2-7, with 10 bases fitting TRBD1. Trimming cost V 0 bases and J 1 base; bases outside gene matches: 9. CDR3 length: 18 amino acids. The germline gives CDR1 KGHSH, CDR2 LQKENI. The CDR3 bases are TGTGCCAGCTCACCACCGGGCACGCCGGGACAGGGGTCCTACGAGCAGTACTTC. Amino acid sequence: CASSPPGTPGQGSYEQYF.

This chain links TRBV6-2 or TRBV6-3 with TRBJ1-5, with D unresolved. Germline lookup yields CDR1 MNHEY and CDR2 SVGEGT. V shed 5 bases and J shed 0 bases, with 14 bases lying between them. The CDR3 runs to 16 residues. The CDR3 DNA follows: TGTGCCAGCAGTCCCCCCACTGAGTATAGCAATCAGCCCCAGCATTTT. This codes for CASSPPTEYSNQPQHF.

In nucleotides, the CDR3 is TGTGCCACCAGTGAACTAGGCCGAGCTTTCTTT. Translated: CATSELGRAFF. This rearrangement joins TRBV24-1 to TRBJ1-1; no clear D gene. Germline V gene sequence: CDR1 KGHDR, CDR2 SFDVKD. V lost 4 bases and J 10 bases, leaving 9 bases between the germline ends. The CDR3 extends over 11 amino acids.

At least ten counts were recorded for this clonotype. J is TRBJ2-1 and V is TRBV7-9; possible D gene TRBD2, 6 bases. Trimming took off 7 bases at V and 0 bases at J, with 19 bases between the two ends. The CDR3 covers 17 residues. Germline CDR1 SEHNR, CDR2 FQNEAQ (reference sequence). CDR3 in DNA: TGTGCCAGCACCGTGTATGGCCGGGACTTCTCCTACAATGAGCAGTTCTTC. Translation: CASTVYGRDFSYNEQFF.